These T cell receptor beta chains were read from a single sample in a study of immune heterogeneity within non-small cell lung tumors. TCRdb recomputed calls from the multiplex PCR reads with MiXCR, one row per CDR3 protein. The data contain about 12,000 distinct CDR3 sequences, around 22% of them singletons. Sequencing used lung tumor tissue. These receptors all come from a man in his 60s with non-small cell lung cancer. Both conserved end residues are part of each CDR3. The order of the fields is D gene, J gene, CDR3 length, clone size, V gene, CDR3 DNA, CDR3 protein. The D gene is left open where the match is weak. Size values are once, few and many counts, or a class for expanded clones, and some rows have none.

D gene: .
J gene: TRBJ2-7
CDR3 length: 13
clone size: medium-sized
V gene: TRBV15
CDR3 DNA: TGTGCCACCAGCAGAGAAGGCCCCTACGAGCAGTACTTC
CDR3 protein: CATSREGPYEQYF

D gene: .
J gene: TRBJ1-6
CDR3 length: 15
clone size: medium-sized
V gene: TRBV25-1
CDR3 DNA: TGTGCCAGCAGTGAAGATAGACGCACTAATTCACCCCTCCACTTT
CDR3 protein: CASSEDRRTNSPLHF

D gene: TRBD1
J gene: TRBJ2-3
CDR3 length: 15
clone size: medium-sized
V gene: TRBV30
CDR3 DNA: TGTGCCTGGAGTGAAGACAGGGGGGGCACAGATACGCAGTATTTT
CDR3 protein: CAWSEDRGGTDTQYF

D gene: .
J gene: TRBJ1-3
CDR3 length: 12
clone size: large
V gene: TRBV2
CDR3 DNA: TGTGCCAGCAGTGAATCCCGGAGTAACATATATTTT
CDR3 protein: CASSESRSNIYF

D gene: .
J gene: TRBJ2-5
CDR3 length: 12
clone size: few
V gene: TRBV6-4
CDR3 DNA: TGTGCCAGCAGGGTGACTCAAGAGACCCAGTACTTC
CDR3 protein: CASRVTQETQYF

D gene: TRBD1
J gene: TRBJ1-6
CDR3 length: 17
clone size: .
V gene: TRBV20-1
CDR3 DNA: TGCAGTGCCACGGATGGGGGGACAGGGTCGTATAATTCACCCCTCCACTTT
CDR3 protein: CSATDGGTGSYNSPLHF

D gene: .
J gene: TRBJ1-2
CDR3 length: 13
clone size: .
V gene: TRBV12-3/TRBV12-4
CDR3 DNA: TGTGCCAGAAGTTTCTACAGGGAATATGGCTACACCTTC
CDR3 protein: CARSFYREYGYTF

D gene: .
J gene: TRBJ1-1
CDR3 length: 15
clone size: few
V gene: TRBV12-3/TRBV12-4
CDR3 DNA: TGTGCCAGCACCCGCCACGGAACGATGAACACTGAAGCTTTCTTT
CDR3 protein: CASTRHGTMNTEAFF

D gene: .
J gene: TRBJ1-3
CDR3 length: 17
clone size: medium-sized
V gene: TRBV12-3/TRBV12-4
CDR3 DNA: TGTGCCAGCAGTTGGGCCCTGATGGGGGCGACTGGAAACACCATATATTTT
CDR3 protein: CASSWALMGATGNTIYF

D gene: TRBD2
J gene: TRBJ2-3
CDR3 length: 17
clone size: few
V gene: TRBV24-1
CDR3 DNA: TGTGCCACCAGTGATAGAACTAGCGGGAGGGTGACAGATACGCAGTATTTT
CDR3 protein: CATSDRTSGRVTDTQYF

D gene: .
J gene: TRBJ2-1
CDR3 length: 13
clone size: .
V gene: TRBV7-2
CDR3 DNA: TGTGCCAGCAGCGTCTCCGTGGCGTGGGAGCAGTTCTTC
CDR3 protein: CASSVSVAWEQFF

D gene: .
J gene: TRBJ2-3
CDR3 length: 14
clone size: many
V gene: TRBV19
CDR3 DNA: TGTGCCAGTAGTAGGGGGTTGAGCACAGATACGCAGTATTTT
CDR3 protein: CASSRGLSTDTQYF

D gene: TRBD1
J gene: TRBJ1-1
CDR3 length: 14
clone size: .
V gene: TRBV3-1
CDR3 DNA: TGTGCCAGCAGCCAGACAGGGAGGGATACTGAAGCTTTCTTT
CDR3 protein: CASSQTGRDTEAFF

D gene: TRBD2
J gene: TRBJ2-1
CDR3 length: 18
clone size: few
V gene: TRBV5-1
CDR3 DNA: TGCGCCAGCAGCTCCCAGACTAGCGGGAGGTCCTCCCACAATGAGCAGTTCTTC
CDR3 protein: CASSSQTSGRSSHNEQFF

D gene: .
J gene: TRBJ1-1
CDR3 length: 15
clone size: .
V gene: TRBV7-6
CDR3 DNA: TGTGCCAGCAGCTTAGCGCGGGGGAGGAACACTGAAGCTTTCTTT
CDR3 protein: CASSLARGRNTEAFF

D gene: TRBD1
J gene: TRBJ1-5
CDR3 length: 15
clone size: .
V gene: TRBV5-1
CDR3 DNA: TGCGCCAGCAGCTTATGGGACAGTCGGAATCAGCCCCAGCATTTT
CDR3 protein: CASSLWDSRNQPQHF

D gene: .
J gene: TRBJ2-7
CDR3 length: 15
clone size: .
V gene: TRBV2
CDR3 DNA: TGTGCCAGCATCAAAACGGTAGAGGGGGGCTACGAGCAGTACTTC
CDR3 protein: CASIKTVEGGYEQYF

D gene: .
J gene: TRBJ2-7
CDR3 length: 16
clone size: medium-sized
V gene: TRBV5-1
CDR3 DNA: TGCGCCAGCAGCTTGGATGGGCGGGTCCGCTCCTACGAGCAGTACTTC
CDR3 protein: CASSLDGRVRSYEQYF

D gene: TRBD2
J gene: TRBJ2-2
CDR3 length: 17
clone size: many
V gene: TRBV20-1
CDR3 DNA: TGCAGTGCTAGAGATCCCGCTAGCGGGCCGAACACCGGGGAGCTGTTTTTT
CDR3 protein: CSARDPASGPNTGELFF